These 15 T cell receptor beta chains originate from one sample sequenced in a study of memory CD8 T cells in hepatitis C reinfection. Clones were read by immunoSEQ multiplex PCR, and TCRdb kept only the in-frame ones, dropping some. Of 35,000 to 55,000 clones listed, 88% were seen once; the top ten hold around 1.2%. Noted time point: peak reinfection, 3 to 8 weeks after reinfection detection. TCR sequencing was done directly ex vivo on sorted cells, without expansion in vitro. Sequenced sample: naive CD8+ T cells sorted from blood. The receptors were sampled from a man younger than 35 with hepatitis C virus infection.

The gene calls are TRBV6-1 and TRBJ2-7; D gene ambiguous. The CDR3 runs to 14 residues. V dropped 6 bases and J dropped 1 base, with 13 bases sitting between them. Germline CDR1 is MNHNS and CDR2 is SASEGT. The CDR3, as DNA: TGTGCCAGCAGGGTAACAGCCCTATCCTACGAGCAGTACTTC. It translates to CASRVTALSYEQYF.

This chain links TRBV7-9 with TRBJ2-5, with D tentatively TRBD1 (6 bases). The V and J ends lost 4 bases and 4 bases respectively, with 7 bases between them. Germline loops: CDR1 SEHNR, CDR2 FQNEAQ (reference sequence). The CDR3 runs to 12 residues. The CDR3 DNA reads TGTGCCAGCAGCTCCAGGGGAGAGACCCAGTACTTC. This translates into CASSSRGETQYF.

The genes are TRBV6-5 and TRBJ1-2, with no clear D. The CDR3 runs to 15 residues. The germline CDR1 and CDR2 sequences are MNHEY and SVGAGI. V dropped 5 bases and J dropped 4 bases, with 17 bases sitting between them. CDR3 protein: CASSPQEETIYGYTF. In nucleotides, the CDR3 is TGTGCCAGCAGTCCCCAGGAAGAGACAATCTATGGCTACACCTTC.

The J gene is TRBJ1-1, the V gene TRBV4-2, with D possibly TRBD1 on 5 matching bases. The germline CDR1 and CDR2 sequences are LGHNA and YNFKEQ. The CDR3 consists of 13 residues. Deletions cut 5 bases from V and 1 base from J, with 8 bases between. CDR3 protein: CASSKTENTEAFF. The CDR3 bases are TGTGCCAGCAGCAAGACAGAGAACACTGAAGCTTTCTTT.

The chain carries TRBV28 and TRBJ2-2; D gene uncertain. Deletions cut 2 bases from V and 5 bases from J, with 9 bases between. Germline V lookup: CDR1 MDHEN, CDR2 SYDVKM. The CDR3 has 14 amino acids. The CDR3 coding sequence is TGTGCCAGCAGTTTAACAGAATATACCGGGGAGCTGTTTTTT. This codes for CASSLTEYTGELFF.

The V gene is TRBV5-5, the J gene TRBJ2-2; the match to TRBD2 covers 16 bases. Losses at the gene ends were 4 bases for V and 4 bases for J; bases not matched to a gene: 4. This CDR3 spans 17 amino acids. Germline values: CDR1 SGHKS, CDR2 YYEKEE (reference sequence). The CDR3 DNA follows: TGTGCCAGCAGCCTAGGGACTAGCGGGGGGGCCACCGGGGAGCTGTTTTTT. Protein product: CASSLGTSGGATGELFF. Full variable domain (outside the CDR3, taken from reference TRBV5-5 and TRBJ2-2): DAGVTQSPTHLIKTRGQQVTLRCSPISGHKSVSWYQQVLGQGPQFIFQYYEKEERGRGNFPDRFSARQFPNYSSELNVNALLLGDSALYLCASSLGTSGGATGELFFGEGSRLTVL.

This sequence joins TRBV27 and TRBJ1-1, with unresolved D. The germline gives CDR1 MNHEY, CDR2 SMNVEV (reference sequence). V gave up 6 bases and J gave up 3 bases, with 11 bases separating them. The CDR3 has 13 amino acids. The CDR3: CASSLGEYTEAFF. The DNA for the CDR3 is TGTGCCAGCAGCCTCGGGGAGTACACTGAAGCTTTCTTT.

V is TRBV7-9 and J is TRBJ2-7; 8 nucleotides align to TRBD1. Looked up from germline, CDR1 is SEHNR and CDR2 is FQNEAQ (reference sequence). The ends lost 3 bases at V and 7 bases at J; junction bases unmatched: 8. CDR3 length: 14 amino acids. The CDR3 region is CASSLGATGGEQYV. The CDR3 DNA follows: TGTGCCAGCAGCTTGGGCGCAACAGGGGGGGAGCAGTACGTC.

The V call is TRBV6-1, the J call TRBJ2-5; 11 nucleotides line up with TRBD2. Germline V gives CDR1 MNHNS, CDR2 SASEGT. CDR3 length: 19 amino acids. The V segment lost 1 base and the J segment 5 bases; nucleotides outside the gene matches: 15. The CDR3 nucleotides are TGTGCCAGCAGTGAAGGGACTAGCGGGCGTTCCCGGGTCTGGGAGACCCAGTACTTC. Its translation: CASSEGTSGRSRVWETQYF.

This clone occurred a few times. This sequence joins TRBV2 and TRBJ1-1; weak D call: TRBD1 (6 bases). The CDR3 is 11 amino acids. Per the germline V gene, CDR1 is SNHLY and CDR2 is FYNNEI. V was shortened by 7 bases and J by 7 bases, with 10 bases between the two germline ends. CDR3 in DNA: TGTGCCAGCACGGGGGGCCTTGAAGCTTTCTTT. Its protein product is CASTGGLEAFF.

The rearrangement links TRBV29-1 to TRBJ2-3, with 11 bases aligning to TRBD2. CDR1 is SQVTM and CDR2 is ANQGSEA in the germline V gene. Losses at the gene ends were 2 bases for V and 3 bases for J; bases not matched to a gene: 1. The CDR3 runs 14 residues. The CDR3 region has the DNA TGCAGCGTTGAACTAGCGGGAGGAACAGATACGCAGTATTTT. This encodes CSVELAGGTDTQYF.

The CDR3 here is CASSFLSSANYGYTF. The CDR3 coding sequence is TGTGCCAGCAGCTTTTTAAGTTCGGCTAACTATGGCTACACCTTC. The V gene is TRBV13, the J gene TRBJ1-2; no clear D. The V end was cut by 3 bases, the J end by 0 bases, with 11 bases between. CDR1 is PRHDT and CDR2 is FYEKMQ in the germline V gene (reference sequence). The CDR3 spans 15 residues.

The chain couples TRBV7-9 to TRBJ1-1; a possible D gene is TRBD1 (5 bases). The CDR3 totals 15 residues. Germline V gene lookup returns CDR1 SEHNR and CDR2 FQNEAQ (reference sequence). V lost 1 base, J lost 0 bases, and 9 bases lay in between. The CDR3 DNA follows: TGTGCCAGCAGCTTAGATCAGGGAATGAACACTGAAGCTTTCTTT. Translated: CASSLDQGMNTEAFF.

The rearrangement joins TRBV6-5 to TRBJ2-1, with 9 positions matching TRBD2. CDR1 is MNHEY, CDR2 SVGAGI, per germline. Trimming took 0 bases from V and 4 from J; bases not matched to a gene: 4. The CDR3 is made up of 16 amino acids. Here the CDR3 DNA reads TGTGCCAGCAGTTACTCAGCGGGAGGTTCATACAATGAGCAGTTCTTC. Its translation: CASSYSAGGSYNEQFF.

CDR3 bases: TGCGCCAGCAGCTTGGGACTAGCGGTAAACACCGGGGAGCTGTTTTTT. Protein product: CASSLGLAVNTGELFF. This sequence joins TRBV5-1 and TRBJ2-2, with TRBD2 matching over 9 bases. Trimming at V came to 0 bases and at J to 2 bases, leaving 2 bases not matched to a gene. This CDR3 contains 16 residues. Per germline, CDR1 SGHRS and CDR2 YFSETQ.